This T cell receptor (beta chain) was captured in a study of blood T cell repertoires in COVID-19. Study in general: Acute and convalescent COVID-19 samples came from the United States, Italy and Spain.

Sequenced by immunoSEQ multiplex PCR; TCRdb stores in-frame clones only, minus some. The sample records tens of thousands of clones, around four fifths being singletons. Trimming took 4 bases from V and 4 from J; bases not matched to a gene: 8. Germline lookup yields CDR1 LNHDA and CDR2 SQIVND (reference sequence). CDR3 size: 16 residues. This chain joins TRBV19 and TRBJ1-5; TRBD1 matches at 9 bases. The sequencing input was peripheral blood. The source of this sequence is a human donor in a cohort sampled during active COVID-19. The DNA of the CDR3 is TGTGCCAGTAGTAGCCAAATCGGGACAGGGAATCAGCCCCAGCATTTT. Amino acid sequence: CASSSQIGTGNQPQHF.